This TCR beta chain emerged from a study of T cell repertoires in cytomegalovirus infection. Germline-derived CDR1 and CDR2 are MDHEN and SYDVKM. The ends lost 8 bases at V and 4 bases at J; junction bases unmatched: 8. The CDR3 extends over 16 amino acids. In the case of this clonotype: Antigen: not known.

TCRdb reprocessed the reads via MiXCR and lists one record per CDR3 protein. The data show some 270,000 distinct CDR3 sequences, 20% to 25% seen once. This receptor was taken from a human donor in good health (CMV status not recorded). Some clones in this sample may be carry-over from other donors' samples. The sample in question was cultured PBMCs, obtained from culture after CMV antigen stimulation. The chain is built from TRBV28 and TRBJ2-2, with 12 bases identical to TRBD2. CDR3 bases: TGTGCCAGCCGAAGATCTAGCGGGAGGGGCACCGGGGAGCTGTTTTTT. Translated: CASRRSSGRGTGELFF.